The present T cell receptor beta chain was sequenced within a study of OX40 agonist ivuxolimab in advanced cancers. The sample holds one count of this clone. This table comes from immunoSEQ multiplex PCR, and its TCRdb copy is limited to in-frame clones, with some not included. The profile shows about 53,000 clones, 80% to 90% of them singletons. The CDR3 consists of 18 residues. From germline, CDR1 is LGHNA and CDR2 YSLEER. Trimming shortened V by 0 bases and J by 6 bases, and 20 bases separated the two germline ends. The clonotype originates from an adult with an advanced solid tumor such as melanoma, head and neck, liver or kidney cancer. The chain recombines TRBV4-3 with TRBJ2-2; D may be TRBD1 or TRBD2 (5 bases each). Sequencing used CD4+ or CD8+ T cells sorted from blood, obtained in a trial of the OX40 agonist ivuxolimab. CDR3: CASSQEGPVWGSAGELFF. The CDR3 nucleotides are TGCGCCAGCAGCCAAGAGGGGCCCGTGTGGGGGTCGGCCGGGGAGCTGTTTTTT.